This T cell receptor beta chain appears in the sequencing data of a study of T cells after yellow fever vaccination. Study outcomes and limitations: Weaker overall was a secondary response that nonetheless peaked faster, on day 5 versus 15. A limited proportion of clonotypes was detected within both the CD4 and CD8 compartments.

Universal primer sites and UMIs were introduced during 5'RACE template-switching synthesis of TCR cDNA. TCRdb called the 5' RACE reads again in MiXCR, with one record for every CDR3 protein. The table shows 300,000 or so distinct CDR3 sequences, with about an eighth occurring only once. A remark on this clonotype: Its antigen remains unidentified.

The CDR3 has 16 amino acids. Unmatched junction bases numbered 5, after V lost 5 bases and J lost 0 bases. The germline gives CDR1 SGHTA, CDR2 FQGNSA. This specimen was CD4+ T cells sorted from PBMCs, taken 45 days after the yellow fever booster vaccination. This sequence was found in a man aged 30-40 years who received the YFV17D yellow fever vaccine. The chain is built from TRBV7-2 and TRBJ2-1; TRBD2 agrees at 9 bases. CDR3 DNA sequence: TGTGCCAGCAGCCCTTATAGCGGGAGCTCCTACAATGAGCAGTTCTTC. Translating gives CASSPYSGSSYNEQFF.